The 30 T cell receptor beta chains in this list originate from one sample, sequenced in a study of shared clonotypes between healthy human individuals. Profiling relied on immunoSEQ multiplex PCR, and the TCRdb table lists in-frame clones only, not all of them. The sample yields roughly 1 million clones, 75% to 80% seen once. Sequencing was performed on memory CD4+ T cells from PBMCs. Subset noted: CD45RA-negative fraction. These receptors all come from a man aged 18 to 30 in good health. Some clones in this sample may be carry-over from other donors' samples.

The chain couples TRBV18 to TRBJ2-5, with D hard to call. Trimming took off 3 bases at V and 4 bases at J, with 12 bases between the two ends. The CDR3 totals 14 residues. The V gene's germline CDR1 is KGHSH and CDR2 LQKENI. The CDR3 loop reads CASSPSPARETQYF. CDR3 in DNA: TGTGCCAGCTCACCGTCCCCCGCACGAGAGACCCAGTACTTC. Using reference TRBV18 and TRBJ2-5 for the parts outside the CDR3, the full variable domain is NAGVMQNPRHLVRRRGQEARLRCSPMKGHSHVYWYRQLPEEGLKFMVYLQKENIIDESGMPKERFSAEFPKEGPSILRIQQVVRGDSAAYFCASSPSPARETQYFGPGTRLLVL.

The V gene is TRBV5-1, the J gene TRBJ2-5, with a tentative D call TRBD2 (5 bases). Trimming shortened V by 1 base and J by 2 bases, and 21 bases separated the two germline ends. The germline CDR1 and CDR2 sequences are SGHRS and YFSETQ. The CDR3 totals 18 residues. CDR3 sequence: CASSLSRFPGIEQETQYF. The CDR3 DNA reads TGCGCCAGCAGCTTGTCCCGTTTTCCGGGGATCGAACAAGAGACCCAGTACTTC.

The chain recombines TRBV6-1 with TRBJ1-2; D is unresolved. This CDR3 has 15 residues. V shed 7 bases and J shed 6 bases, with 21 bases lying between them. Germline V gene data show CDR1 as MNHNS and CDR2 as SASEGT. The CDR3 region is CASKTLDGTVNGYTF. The CDR3 DNA sequence: TGTGCCAGCAAAACCCTGGACGGCACCGTCAATGGCTACACCTTC.

The gene calls are TRBV14 and TRBJ2-1; 7 nucleotides match TRBD2. The CDR3 has 13 residues. The ends lost 4 bases at V and 4 bases at J; junction bases unmatched: 1. The germline V gene has CDR1 SGHDN and CDR2 FVKESK. Here the CDR3 reads CASSRTSYNEQFF. CDR3 DNA sequence: TGTGCCAGCAGCCGGACTAGTTACAATGAGCAGTTCTTC.

The chain carries TRBV18 and TRBJ2-3, with 8 nucleotides matching TRBD2. Trimming cost V 4 bases and J 7 bases; bases outside gene matches: 7. There are 14 residues in the CDR3. The germline gives CDR1 KGHSH, CDR2 LQKENI. The CDR3 is CASSLKRESHTQYF. The CDR3, as DNA: TGTGCCAGCTCACTGAAGCGGGAGTCACATACGCAGTATTTT.

The rearrangement uses TRBV10-3 and TRBJ1-4; the D gene is possibly TRBD1 (5 bases). The CDR3 covers 13 residues. Germline V gene sequence: CDR1 ENHRY, CDR2 SYGVKD. Trimming removed 7 bases from V and 5 bases from J, with 11 bases in between. CDR3 residues: CAIKAGLNEKLFF. The CDR3 DNA sequence: TGTGCCATCAAAGCAGGGTTGAATGAAAAACTGTTTTTT.

The V call is TRBV15, the J call TRBJ2-1, with D perhaps matching TRBD2 (6 bases). V was cut by 7 bases and J by 4 bases, with 17 bases left in between. CDR3 length: 15 amino acids. CDR1 LNHNV and CDR2 YYDKDF come from the germline V gene (reference sequence). This chain's CDR3 is CATKRGGDAYNEQFF. CDR3 in DNA: TGTGCCACCAAAAGGGGCGGGGACGCATACAATGAGCAGTTCTTC.

The chain links TRBV7-2 to TRBJ1-5, with TRBD1 identical over 7 bases. CDR1 is SGHTA and CDR2 is FQGNSA in the germline V gene. V shed 3 bases, J shed 0 bases, and the junction held 5 bases outside the gene matches. This CDR3 is built from 16 residues. The CDR3 loop reads CASSFAGGDSNQPQHF. DNA of the CDR3: TGTGCCAGCAGCTTCGCAGGGGGGGATAGCAATCAGCCCCAGCATTTT.

The chain uses TRBV29-1 and TRBJ2-7; 12 bases line up with TRBD2. V was pared by 6 bases and J by 5 bases, with 5 bases of the junction left unmatched. Germline V gene sequence: CDR1 SQVTM, CDR2 ANQGSEA. The CDR3 contains 13 residues. The CDR3 protein is CSVKTSGSHEQYF. The CDR3 DNA is TGCAGCGTCAAGACTAGCGGGAGCCACGAGCAGTACTTC.

Concerning this clone itself: This sample also contains other DNA sequences that code for the same CDR3. The chain recombines TRBV5-1 with TRBJ2-6; D gene unclear. The germline V gene has CDR1 SGHRS and CDR2 YFSETQ. The CDR3 is 13 amino acids. The ends were cut back, 1 base at V and 1 base at J, with 0 bases in the middle. CDR3 nucleotides: TGCGCCAGCAGCTTGTCTGGGGCCAACGTCCTGACTTTC. Its protein product is CASSLSGANVLTF.

The gene calls are TRBV6-5 and TRBJ2-7, with 9 bases fitting TRBD1. The CDR3 loop spans 15 amino acids. Looked up from germline, CDR1 is MNHEY and CDR2 is SVGAGI. The junction had 7 bases not matched to a gene; V was cut back by 5 bases and J by 2 bases. The CDR3 loop is CASSKGGTGTYEQYF. CDR3 bases: TGTGCCAGCAGTAAGGGGGGGACAGGGACCTACGAGCAGTACTTC.

This sequence joins TRBV11-3 and TRBJ1-4, with D possibly being TRBD1 (5 bases). V lost 4 bases and J 3 bases, leaving 6 bases between the germline ends. The CDR3 consists of 13 residues. Germline V lookup: CDR1 SGHNT, CDR2 YENEEA. The CDR3 here is CASSWGPNEKLFF. The DNA for the CDR3 is TGTGCCAGCAGCTGGGGCCCTAATGAAAAACTGTTTTTT.

This chain uses TRBV5-1 with TRBJ2-5; D remains unclear. Germline V gene sequence: CDR1 SGHRS, CDR2 YFSETQ. The CDR3 is made up of 13 amino acids. Trimming took 4 bases from V and 2 from J, leaving 9 bases between them. DNA for the CDR3: TGCGCCAGCAGCGTTTTAGGGCAAGAGACCCAGTACTTC. Translation gives CASSVLGQETQYF. Together with reference TRBV5-1 and TRBJ2-5, the CDR3 gives the full variable domain: KAGVTQTPRYLIKTRGQQVTLSCSPISGHRSVSWYQQTPGQGLQFLFEYFSETQRNKGNFPGRFSGRQFSNSRSEMNVSTLELGDSALYLCASSVLGQETQYFGPGTRLLVL.

This clone was detected many times. The chain links TRBV7-2 to TRBJ2-7, with D maybe TRBD2 (7 bases). This CDR3 spans 13 amino acids. Trimming took 3 bases from V and 5 from J, leaving 11 bases between them. The V gene's germline CDR1 is SGHTA and CDR2 FQGNSA. CDR3 protein: CASSFTGTNEQYF. CDR3 nucleotides: TGTGCCAGCAGCTTCACAGGGACTAACGAGCAGTACTTC.

This clone appeared a single time. The V gene is TRBV2, the J gene TRBJ2-5, with a tentative D call TRBD2 (6 bases). The CDR3 runs 16 residues. Germline CDR1 SNHLY, CDR2 FYNNEI. Trimming cost V 5 bases and J 5 bases, with 21 bases left between them. CDR3 nucleotide sequence: TGTGCCAGCAGTCCCAATAGCGGAGCGGTGGGTGAGACCCAGTACTTC. Translated, it gives CASSPNSGAVGETQYF. The full variable domain, its missing parts supplied by reference TRBV2 and TRBJ2-5, is EPEVTQTPSHQVTQMGQEVILRCVPISNHLYFYWYRQILGQKVEFLVSFYNNEISEKSEIFDDQFSVERPDGSNFTLKIRSTKLEDSAMYFCASSPNSGAVGETQYFGPGTRLLVL.

The rearrangement links TRBV11-2 to TRBJ2-6; possible D gene TRBD2, 6 bases. Looked up from germline, CDR1 is SGHAT and CDR2 is FQNNGV. This CDR3 has 15 residues. Trimming cost V 1 base and J 2 bases, with 6 bases left between them. Here the CDR3 reads CASSLGGAGANVLTF. The CDR3 nucleotides are TGTGCCAGCAGCTTAGGGGGGGCTGGGGCCAACGTCCTGACTTTC.

The chain joins TRBV11-2 to TRBJ2-5; 9 positions agree with TRBD1. The germline gives CDR1 SGHAT, CDR2 FQNNGV. J lost 2 bases, V lost 5 bases, and 9 bases had no gene match. The CDR3 is made up of 16 amino acids. CDR3 protein: CASSPIQGTGQETQYF. The CDR3 region has the DNA TGTGCCAGCAGCCCTATCCAAGGGACAGGGCAAGAGACCCAGTACTTC.

This chain joins TRBV5-1 and TRBJ2-7, with D possibly being TRBD2 (6 bases). V was trimmed by 0 bases and J by 5 bases, leaving 12 bases between them. The CDR3 covers 14 residues. Germline lookup yields CDR1 SGHRS and CDR2 YFSETQ. In DNA, the CDR3 is TGCGCCAGCAGCTTGGAGCCTAGCGAAGACGAGCAGTACTTC. Its translation: CASSLEPSEDEQYF.

V usage is TRBV10-2 and J usage is TRBJ1-5, with D hard to call. The length of the CDR3 is 15 residues. The V gene lost 6 bases and the J gene lost 5 bases, with 17 bases spanning the gap. CDR1 is WSHSY and CDR2 is SAAADI in the germline V gene. CDR3 residues: CASRPTATPDQPQHF. The CDR3 DNA follows: TGCGCCAGCAGGCCAACAGCGACGCCAGATCAGCCCCAGCATTTT.

This clone showed up just a few times. V gene TRBV20-1 combines with J gene TRBJ1-2; D is unclear. V lost 4 bases and J lost 4, with 7 bases in between. Per the germline V gene, CDR1 is DFQATT and CDR2 is SNEGSKA (reference sequence). The CDR3 loop spans 11 amino acids. The CDR3 sequence: CSATWGYGYTF. CDR3 nucleotide sequence: TGCAGTGCTACTTGGGGCTATGGCTACACCTTC.

This clone was seen only once. This rearrangement joins TRBV18 to TRBJ2-5, with a weak D call TRBD2 (6 bases). Germline V gene sequence: CDR1 KGHSH, CDR2 LQKENI. V gave up 5 bases and J gave up 0 bases, with 10 bases separating them. This CDR3 spans 14 amino acids. CDR3 in DNA: TGTGCCAGCTCAACGGGACTGTACCAAGAGACCCAGTACTTC. Residues: CASSTGLYQETQYF. The entire variable domain, with the rest obtained from reference TRBV18 and TRBJ2-5, is as follows: NAGVMQNPRHLVRRRGQEARLRCSPMKGHSHVYWYRQLPEEGLKFMVYLQKENIIDESGMPKERFSAEFPKEGPSILRIQQVVRGDSAAYFCASSTGLYQETQYFGPGTRLLVL.

This chain links TRBV7-9 with TRBJ2-1; D gene unclear. The germline CDR1 and CDR2 sequences are SEHNR and FQNEAQ (reference sequence). V was trimmed by 11 bases and J by 5 bases, leaving 16 bases between them. The CDR3 totals 13 residues. The CDR3 nucleotides read TGTGCCGCCAGAGGAGTCCACAACAATGAGCAGTTCTTC. Its protein is CAARGVHNNEQFF.

The rearrangement joins TRBV4-1 to TRBJ1-6; D gene uncertain. Germline loops: CDR1 MGHRA, CDR2 YSYEKL. Trimming stripped 0 bases from V and 7 bases from J, with 13 bases between. The CDR3 has 16 amino acids. This chain's CDR3 is CASSQDPFPGNSPLHF. CDR3 nucleotide sequence: TGCGCCAGCAGCCAAGACCCGTTCCCTGGGAATTCACCCCTCCACTTT.

The chain links TRBV19 to TRBJ1-2; weak D call: TRBD1 (5 bases). V was trimmed by 2 bases and J by 2 bases, leaving 12 bases between them. In germline, CDR1 is LNHDA, CDR2 SQIVND (reference sequence). The CDR3 has 15 residues. The CDR3 DNA sequence: TGTGCCAGTAGTATAAACCGGGGCTCGAACTATGGCTACACCTTC. Encoded protein: CASSINRGSNYGYTF.

The rearrangement joins TRBV4-1 to TRBJ2-7; unclear D gene. This CDR3 contains 13 residues. The V and J ends lost 4 bases and 8 bases respectively, with 15 bases between them. CDR1 is MGHRA, CDR2 YSYEKL, per germline. The CDR3 bases are TGCGCCAGCAGCCCGCAACCGGGTCCCCAGCAGTACTTC. This sequence encodes CASSPQPGPQQYF.

The J gene is TRBJ1-5, the V gene TRBV6-1; 7 bases line up with TRBD1. CDR3 length: 15 amino acids. With 6 bases clipped from V and 2 bases from J, the junction kept 7 bases outside the gene matches. The germline gives CDR1 MNHNS, CDR2 SASEGT. The CDR3 sequence: CASRQTGSGNQPQHF. The DNA for the CDR3 is TGTGCCAGCAGGCAGACAGGGAGTGGCAATCAGCCCCAGCATTTT.

As regards this clone: This may arise from a read error, as a much more abundant clone is one base away. The chain has TRBV7-2 and TRBJ1-5; 9 bases line up with TRBD1. Germline CDR1 reads SGHTA; CDR2 reads FQGNSA. With 5 bases clipped from V and 3 bases from J, the junction kept 2 bases outside the gene matches. The CDR3 has 14 amino acids. The CDR3 nucleotides are TGTGCCAGCAGCCGGACAGGGGACAATCAGCCCCAGCATTTT. Its translation: CASSRTGDNQPQHF.

The chain employs TRBV7-3 and TRBJ2-7; 11 positions agree with TRBD1. Per germline, CDR1 SGHTA and CDR2 FQGTGA. Trimming cost V 3 bases and J 5 bases; bases outside gene matches: 0. The CDR3 runs to 13 residues. CDR3 nucleotide sequence: TGTGCCAGCAGCTTGGACAGGGGGCACGAGCAGTACTTC. This translates into CASSLDRGHEQYF.

In regard to this clone: This sample also contains other DNA sequences that code for the same CDR3. The chain links TRBV7-9 to TRBJ1-2; maybe TRBD1 (6 bases). Germline values: CDR1 SEHNR, CDR2 FQNEAQ (reference sequence). The CDR3 runs to 13 residues. The V gene lost 2 bases and the J gene lost 6 bases, with 10 bases spanning the gap. The DNA for the CDR3 is TGTGCCAGCAGCTTACAGGGGCCGGATGGCTACACCTTC. Encoded protein: CASSLQGPDGYTF.

This chain uses TRBV5-5 with TRBJ1-4; no clear D gene. This CDR3 is 15 amino acids long. V was trimmed by 4 bases and J by 6 bases, leaving 16 bases between them. The germline V gene encodes CDR1 SGHKS and CDR2 YYEKEE (reference sequence). The DNA of the CDR3 is TGTGCCAGCAGCCTTATCGTACACGGAGATGAAAAACTGTTTTTT. Translating gives CASSLIVHGDEKLFF.